This T cell receptor (beta chain) was sequenced for a study of T cell responses to AZD1222 COVID-19 vaccine. Study-wide results and limits: In the spike-specific TCR repertoire, nearly half reportedly target unmutated variant regions.

Concerning this clone: No antigen is known for it.

Trimming removed 6 bases from V and 4 bases from J; junction bases left unmatched: 4. The CDR3 is 14 residues long. From germline, CDR1 is LNHDA and CDR2 SQIVND (reference sequence). TCRdb keeps only in-frame clones here, not all; method: immunoSEQ multiplex PCR. Among approximately 180,000 clones listed, 75% to 90% were seen once. The sequence derives from an adult in good health. The specimen was peripheral blood, collected on day 0 of AZD1222 vaccination. V and J are TRBV19 and TRBJ2-7; 12 nucleotides line up with TRBD2. The CDR3 loop reads CASRRLAGEYEQYF. Here the CDR3 DNA reads TGTGCCAGTAGGCGACTAGCGGGAGAATACGAGCAGTACTTC.